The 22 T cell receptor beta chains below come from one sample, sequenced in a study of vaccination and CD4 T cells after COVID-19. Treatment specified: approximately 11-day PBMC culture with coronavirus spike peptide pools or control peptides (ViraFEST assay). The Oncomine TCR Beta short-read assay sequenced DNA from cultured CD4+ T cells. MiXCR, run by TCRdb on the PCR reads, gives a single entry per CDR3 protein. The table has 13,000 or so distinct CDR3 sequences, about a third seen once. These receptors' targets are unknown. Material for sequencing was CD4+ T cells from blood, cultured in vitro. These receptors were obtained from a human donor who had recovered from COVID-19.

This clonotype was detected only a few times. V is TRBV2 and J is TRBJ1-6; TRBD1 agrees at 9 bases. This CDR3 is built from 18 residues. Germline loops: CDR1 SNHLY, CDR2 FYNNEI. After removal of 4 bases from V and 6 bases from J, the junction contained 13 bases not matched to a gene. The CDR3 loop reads CASSVDIPGTGFNSPLHF. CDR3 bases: TGTGCCAGCAGTGTAGACATTCCCGGGACAGGGTTTAATTCACCCCTCCACTTT.

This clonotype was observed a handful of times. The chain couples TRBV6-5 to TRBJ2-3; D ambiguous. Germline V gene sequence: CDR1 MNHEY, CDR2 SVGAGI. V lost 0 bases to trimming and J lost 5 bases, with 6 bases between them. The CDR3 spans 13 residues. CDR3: CASSYSELDTQYF. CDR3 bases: TGTGCCAGCAGTTACTCGGAACTAGATACGCAGTATTTT.

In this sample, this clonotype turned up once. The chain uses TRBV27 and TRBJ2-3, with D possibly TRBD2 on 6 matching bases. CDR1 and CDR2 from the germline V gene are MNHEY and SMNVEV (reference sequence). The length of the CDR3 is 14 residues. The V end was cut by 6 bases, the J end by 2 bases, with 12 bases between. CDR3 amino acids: CASSSWDFTDTQYF. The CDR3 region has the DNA TGTGCCAGCAGCTCGTGGGACTTCACAGATACGCAGTATTTT.

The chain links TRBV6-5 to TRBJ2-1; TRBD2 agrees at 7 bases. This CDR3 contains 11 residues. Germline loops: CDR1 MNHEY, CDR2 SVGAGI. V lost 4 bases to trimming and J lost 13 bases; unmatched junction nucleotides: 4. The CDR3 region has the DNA TGTGCCAGCAGTTCGCGGGGGATACAGTTCTTC. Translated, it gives CASSSRGIQFF.

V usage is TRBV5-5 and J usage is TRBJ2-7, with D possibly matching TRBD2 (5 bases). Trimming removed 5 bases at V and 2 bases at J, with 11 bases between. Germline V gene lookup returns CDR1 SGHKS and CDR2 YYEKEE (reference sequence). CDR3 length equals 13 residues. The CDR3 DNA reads TGTGCCAGCAGACGTGACGGGACCTACGAGCAGTACTTC. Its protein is CASRRDGTYEQYF.

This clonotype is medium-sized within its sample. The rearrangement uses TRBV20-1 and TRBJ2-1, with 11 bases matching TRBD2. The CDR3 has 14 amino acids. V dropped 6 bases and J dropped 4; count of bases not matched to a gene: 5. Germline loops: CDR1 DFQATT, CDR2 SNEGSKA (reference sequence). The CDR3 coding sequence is TGCAGTGCCCCCGGGACTAGCGGATACAATGAGCAGTTCTTC. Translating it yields CSAPGTSGYNEQFF.

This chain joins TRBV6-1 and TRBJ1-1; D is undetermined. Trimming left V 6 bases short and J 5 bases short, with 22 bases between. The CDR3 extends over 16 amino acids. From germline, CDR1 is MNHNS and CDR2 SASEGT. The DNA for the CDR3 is TGTGCCAGCAGGTCGCCTACGCAGGCTCTCGAGACTGAAGCTTTCTTT. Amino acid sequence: CASRSPTQALETEAFF.

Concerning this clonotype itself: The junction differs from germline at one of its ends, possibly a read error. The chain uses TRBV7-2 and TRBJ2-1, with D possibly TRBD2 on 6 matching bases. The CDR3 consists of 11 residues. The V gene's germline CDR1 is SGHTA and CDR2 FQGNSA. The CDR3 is CASSLNRRLVF. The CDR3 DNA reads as TGTGCCAGCTCTCTTAATAGGAGACTAGTTTTC.

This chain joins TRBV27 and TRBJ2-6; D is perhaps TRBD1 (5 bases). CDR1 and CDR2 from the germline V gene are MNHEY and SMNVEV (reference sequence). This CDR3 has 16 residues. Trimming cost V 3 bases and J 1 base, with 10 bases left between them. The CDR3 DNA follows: TGTGCCAGCAGTTTTCCCAGGACATCTGGGGCCAACGTCCTGACTTTC. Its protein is CASSFPRTSGANVLTF.

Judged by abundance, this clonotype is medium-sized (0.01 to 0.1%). The CDR3 DNA is TGTGCCAGCAGCAAACTTGAGTACCAAGAGACCCAGTACTTC. Translated, it gives CASSKLEYQETQYF. V is TRBV21-1 and J is TRBJ2-5. TRBV21-1 is reported as a pseudogene. The CDR3 is 14 amino acids.

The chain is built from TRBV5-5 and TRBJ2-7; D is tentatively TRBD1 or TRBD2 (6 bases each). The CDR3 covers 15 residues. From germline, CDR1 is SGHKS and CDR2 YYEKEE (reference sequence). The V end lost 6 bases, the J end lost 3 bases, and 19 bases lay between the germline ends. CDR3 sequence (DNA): TGTGCCAGCACACCCAATCGGGGGCGATTCTACGAGCAGTACTTC. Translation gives CASTPNRGRFYEQYF.

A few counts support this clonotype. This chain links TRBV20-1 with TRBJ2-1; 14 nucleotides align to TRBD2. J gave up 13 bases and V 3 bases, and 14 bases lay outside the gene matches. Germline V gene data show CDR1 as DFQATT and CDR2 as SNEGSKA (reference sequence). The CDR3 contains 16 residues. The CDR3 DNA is TGCAGTGCTAGCGGCTTCGGGACTAGCGGGAGTGAAAAACAGTTCTTC. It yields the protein CSASGFGTSGSEKQFF.

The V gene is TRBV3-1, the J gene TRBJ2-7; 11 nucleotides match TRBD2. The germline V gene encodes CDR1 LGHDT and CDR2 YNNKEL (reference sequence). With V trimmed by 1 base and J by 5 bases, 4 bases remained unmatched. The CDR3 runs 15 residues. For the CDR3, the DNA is TGTGCCAGCAGCCAAGCAGGACTAGCGGGTAACGAGCAGTACTTC. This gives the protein CASSQAGLAGNEQYF.

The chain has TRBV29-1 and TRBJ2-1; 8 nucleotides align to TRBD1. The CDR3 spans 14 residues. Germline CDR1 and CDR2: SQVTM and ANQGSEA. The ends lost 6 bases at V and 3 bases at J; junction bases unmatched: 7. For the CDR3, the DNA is TGCAGCGTCTCGGCACAGGGGGACTACAATGAGCAGTTCTTC. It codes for CSVSAQGDYNEQFF.

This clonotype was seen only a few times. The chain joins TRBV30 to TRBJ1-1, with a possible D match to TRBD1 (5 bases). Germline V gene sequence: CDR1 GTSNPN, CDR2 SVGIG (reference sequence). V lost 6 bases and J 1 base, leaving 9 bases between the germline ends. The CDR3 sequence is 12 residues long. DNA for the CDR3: TGTGCCTGCGGCAGGGAGAACACTGAAGCTTTCTTT. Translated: CACGRENTEAFF.

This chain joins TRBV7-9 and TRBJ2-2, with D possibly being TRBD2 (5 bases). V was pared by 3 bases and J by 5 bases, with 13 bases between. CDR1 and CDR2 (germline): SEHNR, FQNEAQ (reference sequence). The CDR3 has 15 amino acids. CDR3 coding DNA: TGTGCCAGCAGCTTCGGGATGTCTAGGACCGGGGAGCTGTTTTTT. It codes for CASSFGMSRTGELFF.

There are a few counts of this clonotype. In DNA form, the CDR3 reads TGCAGTGCTAGAGATCCGGGAGGGGTACAGAGCACAGATACGCAGTATTTT. The encoded protein is CSARDPGGVQSTDTQYF. The chain recombines TRBV20-1 with TRBJ2-3; 8 bases align to TRBD2. The CDR3 runs 17 residues. V was clipped by 0 bases and J by 0 bases; unmatched bases: 8. Germline assignment: CDR1 DFQATT and CDR2 SNEGSKA (reference sequence).

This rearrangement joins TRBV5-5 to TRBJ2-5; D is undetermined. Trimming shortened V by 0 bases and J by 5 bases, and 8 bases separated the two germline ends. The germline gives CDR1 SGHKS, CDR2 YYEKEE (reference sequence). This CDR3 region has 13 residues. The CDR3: CASSLAIWETQYF. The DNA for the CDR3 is TGTGCCAGCAGCTTGGCCATCTGGGAGACCCAGTACTTC.

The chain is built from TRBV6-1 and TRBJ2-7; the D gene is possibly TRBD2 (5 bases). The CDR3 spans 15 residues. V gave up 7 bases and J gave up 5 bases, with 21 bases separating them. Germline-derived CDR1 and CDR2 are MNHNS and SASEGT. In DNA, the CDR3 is TGTGCCAGCACCCCCGGAGGCAATCCACACCACGAGCAGTACTTC. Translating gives CASTPGGNPHHEQYF.

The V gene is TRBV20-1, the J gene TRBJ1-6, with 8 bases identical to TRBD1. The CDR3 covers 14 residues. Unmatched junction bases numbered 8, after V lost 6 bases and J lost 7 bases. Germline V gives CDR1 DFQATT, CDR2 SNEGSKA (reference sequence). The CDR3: CSAPRAGGNSPLHF. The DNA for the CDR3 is TGCAGTGCCCCCCGGGCAGGGGGCAATTCACCCCTCCACTTT.

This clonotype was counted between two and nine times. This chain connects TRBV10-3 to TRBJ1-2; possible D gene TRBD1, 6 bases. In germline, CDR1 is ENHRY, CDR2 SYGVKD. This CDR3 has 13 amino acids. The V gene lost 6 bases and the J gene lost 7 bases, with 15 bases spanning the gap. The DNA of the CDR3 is TGTGCCATCAGGGCCACAGGGATGGGTGGCTACACCTTC. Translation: CAIRATGMGGYTF.

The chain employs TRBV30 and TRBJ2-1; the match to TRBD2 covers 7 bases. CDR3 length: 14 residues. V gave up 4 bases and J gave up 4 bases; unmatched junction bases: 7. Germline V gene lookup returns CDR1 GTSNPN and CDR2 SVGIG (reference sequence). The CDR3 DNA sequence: TGTGCCTGGATTGCGGGAGCTCGTTACAATGAGCAGTTCTTC. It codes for CAWIAGARYNEQFF.